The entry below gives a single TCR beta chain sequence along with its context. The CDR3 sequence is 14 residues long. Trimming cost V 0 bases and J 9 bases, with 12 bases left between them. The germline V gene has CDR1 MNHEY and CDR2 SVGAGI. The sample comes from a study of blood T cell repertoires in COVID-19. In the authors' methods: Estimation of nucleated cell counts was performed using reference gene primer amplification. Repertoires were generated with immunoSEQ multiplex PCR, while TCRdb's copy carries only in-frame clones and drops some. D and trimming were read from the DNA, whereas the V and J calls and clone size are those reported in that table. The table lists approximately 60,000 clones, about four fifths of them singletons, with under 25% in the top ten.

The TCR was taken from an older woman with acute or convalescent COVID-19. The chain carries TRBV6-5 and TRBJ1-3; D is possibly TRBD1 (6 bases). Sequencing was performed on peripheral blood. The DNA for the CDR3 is TGTGCCAGCAGTTACTCGAAAGGGACACTCACCATATATTTT. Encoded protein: CASSYSKGTLTIYF.